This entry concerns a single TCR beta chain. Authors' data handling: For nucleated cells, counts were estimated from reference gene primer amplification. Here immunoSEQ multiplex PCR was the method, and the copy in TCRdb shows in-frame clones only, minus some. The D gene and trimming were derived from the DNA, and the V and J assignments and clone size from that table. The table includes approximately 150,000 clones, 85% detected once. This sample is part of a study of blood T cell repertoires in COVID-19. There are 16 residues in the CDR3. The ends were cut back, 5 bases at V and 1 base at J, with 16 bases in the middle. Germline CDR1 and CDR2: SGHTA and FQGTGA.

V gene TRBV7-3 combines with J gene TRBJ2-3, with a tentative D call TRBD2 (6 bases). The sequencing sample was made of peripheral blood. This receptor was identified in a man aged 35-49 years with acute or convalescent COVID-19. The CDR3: CASSTGTPPGTDTQYF. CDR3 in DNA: TGTGCCAGCAGCACGGGGACTCCCCCTGGCACAGATACGCAGTATTTT.